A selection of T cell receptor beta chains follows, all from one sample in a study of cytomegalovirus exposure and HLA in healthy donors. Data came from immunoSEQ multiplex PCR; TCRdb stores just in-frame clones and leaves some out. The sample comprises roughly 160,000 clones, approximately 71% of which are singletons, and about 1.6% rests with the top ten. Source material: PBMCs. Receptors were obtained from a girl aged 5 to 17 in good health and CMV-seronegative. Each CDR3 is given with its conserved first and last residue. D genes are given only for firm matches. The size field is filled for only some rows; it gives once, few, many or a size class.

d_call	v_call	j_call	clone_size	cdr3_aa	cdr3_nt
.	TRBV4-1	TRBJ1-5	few	CASSQSRAYGNQPQHF	TGCGCCAGCAGCCAATCCAGGGCTTATGGCAATCAGCCCCAGCATTTT
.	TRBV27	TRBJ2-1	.	CASRPGEDPYNEQFF	TGTGCCAGCAGACCGGGGGAAGACCCCTACAATGAGCAGTTCTTC
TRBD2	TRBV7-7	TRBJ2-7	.	CASSLKSGGASEQYF	TGTGCCAGCAGCCTGAAAAGCGGGGGGGCCTCCGAGCAGTACTTC
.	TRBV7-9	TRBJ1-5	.	CASSSGSHQPQHF	TGTGCCAGCAGCTCAGGGTCCCATCAGCCCCAGCATTTT
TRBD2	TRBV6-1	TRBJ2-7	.	CASRPSGVSYEQYF	TGTGCCAGCAGGCCTAGCGGGGTCTCCTACGAGCAGTACTTC
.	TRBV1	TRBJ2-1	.	CTSSSWERGGRGQFF	TGCACCAGCAGCTCCTGGGAGCGGGGGGGCAGGGGGCAGTTCTTC
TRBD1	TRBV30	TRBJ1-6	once	CAWSVGTGYNSPLHF	TGTGCCTGGAGTGTAGGGACAGGGTATAATTCACCCCTCCACTTT
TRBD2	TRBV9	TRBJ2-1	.	CASSTVAGGLRKQFF	TGTGCCAGCAGCACCGTGGCGGGGGGCCTACGTAAGCAGTTCTTC
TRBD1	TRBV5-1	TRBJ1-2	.	CASSFGQGGYGYTF	TGCGCCAGCAGCTTCGGACAGGGGGGGTATGGCTACACCTTC
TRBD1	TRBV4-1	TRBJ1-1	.	CASSQGGQGIAEAFF	TGCGCCAGCAGCCAAGGGGGACAGGGTATCGCTGAAGCTTTCTTT
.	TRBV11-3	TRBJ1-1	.	CASSSRRAGLNTEAFF	TGTGCCAGCAGCTCCCGAAGGGCAGGGTTGAACACTGAAGCTTTCTTT
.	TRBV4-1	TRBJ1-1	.	CASSQVTGPREAFF	TGCGCCAGCAGCCAAGTTACAGGTCCAAGGGAAGCTTTCTTT
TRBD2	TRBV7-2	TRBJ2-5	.	CASSLGLAGEQETQYF	TGTGCCAGCAGCTTGGGACTAGCGGGGGAGCAAGAGACCCAGTACTTC
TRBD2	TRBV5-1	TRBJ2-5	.	CASSLGLAGPETQYF	TGCGCCAGCAGCTTGGGACTAGCGGGGCCCGAGACCCAGTACTTC
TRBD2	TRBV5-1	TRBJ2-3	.	CASSLMSSGLTDTQYF	TGCGCCAGCAGCTTGATGTCTAGCGGACTCACAGATACGCAGTATTTT
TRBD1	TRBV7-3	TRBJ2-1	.	CASSVNSGGPYNEQFF	TGTGCCAGCAGCGTAAACTCAGGGGGACCCTACAATGAGCAGTTCTTC
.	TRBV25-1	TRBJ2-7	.	CASSEKQGRGQYF	TGTGCCAGCAGTGAAAAACAGGGACGGGGGCAGTACTTC
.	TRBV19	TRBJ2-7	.	CASSILGSGQLDEQYF	TGTGCCAGTAGTATTCTGGGGTCAGGGCAGTTGGACGAGCAGTACTTC
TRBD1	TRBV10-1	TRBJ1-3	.	CASSDGTGGNTIYF	TGCGCCAGCAGCGATGGGACAGGTGGAAACACCATATATTTT
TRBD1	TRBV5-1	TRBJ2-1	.	CASTDGAAGTGGDEQFF	TGCGCCAGCACGGATGGAGCCGCCGGGACAGGGGGCGATGAGCAGTTCTTC
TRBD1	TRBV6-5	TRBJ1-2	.	CASSMGQKGYGYTF	TGTGCCAGCAGCATGGGACAGAAAGGATATGGCTACACCTTC
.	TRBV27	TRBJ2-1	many	CASSRGLTDNEQFF	TGTGCCAGCAGTAGGGGACTCACAGACAATGAGCAGTTCTTC
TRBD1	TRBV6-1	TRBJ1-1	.	CANRGTGNTEAFF	TGTGCGAACAGGGGGACCGGTAACACTGAAGCTTTCTTT
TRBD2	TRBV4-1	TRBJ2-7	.	CASSPGLAGARYEQYF	TGCGCCAGCAGCCCAGGACTAGCGGGGGCCCGATACGAGCAGTACTTC
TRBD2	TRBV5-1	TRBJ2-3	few	CASSLEVGGGADTQYF	TGCGCCAGCAGCTTGGAAGTTGGCGGGGGGGCAGATACGCAGTATTTT
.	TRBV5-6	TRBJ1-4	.	CASSLVAVATNEKLFF	TGTGCCAGCAGCTTGGTGGCAGTTGCAACTAATGAAAAACTGTTTTTT
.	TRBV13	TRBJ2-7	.	CASSSLEGNGGYEQYF	TGTGCCAGCAGCTCGCTCGAGGGGAACGGGGGCTACGAGCAGTACTTC
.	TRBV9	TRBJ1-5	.	CASSVDPRSNQPQHF	TGTGCCAGCAGCGTAGACCCGAGGAGCAATCAGCCCCAGCATTTT
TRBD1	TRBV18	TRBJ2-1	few	CASSPLNRDRGYNEQFF	TGTGCCAGCTCACCCCTTAACCGGGACAGGGGGTACAATGAGCAGTTCTTC
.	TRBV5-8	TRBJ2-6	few	CASSLFLAPEDSGANVLTF	TGTGCCAGCAGCTTGTTTTTGGCCCCCGAAGACTCTGGGGCCAACGTCCTGACTTTC
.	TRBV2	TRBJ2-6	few	CASSEQGAGANVLTF	TGTGCCAGCAGTGAACAGGGTGCTGGGGCCAACGTCCTGACTTTC
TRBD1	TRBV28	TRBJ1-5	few	CASSLRGTGRNQPQHF	TGTGCCAGCAGTTTAAGGGGGACAGGGAGAAATCAGCCCCAGCATTTT